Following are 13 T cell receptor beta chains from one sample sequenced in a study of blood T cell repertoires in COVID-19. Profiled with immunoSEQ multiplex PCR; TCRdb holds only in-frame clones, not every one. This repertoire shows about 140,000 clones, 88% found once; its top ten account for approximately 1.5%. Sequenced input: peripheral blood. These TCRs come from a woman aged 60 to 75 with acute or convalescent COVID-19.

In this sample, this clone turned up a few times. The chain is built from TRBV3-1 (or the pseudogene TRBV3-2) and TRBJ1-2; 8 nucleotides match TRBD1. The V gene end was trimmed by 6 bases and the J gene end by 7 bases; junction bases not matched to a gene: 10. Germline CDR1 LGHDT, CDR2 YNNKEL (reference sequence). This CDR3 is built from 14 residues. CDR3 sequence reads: CASRTTGGDVGYTF. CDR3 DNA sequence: TGTGCCAGCAGGACCACAGGGGGAGACGTTGGCTACACCTTC.

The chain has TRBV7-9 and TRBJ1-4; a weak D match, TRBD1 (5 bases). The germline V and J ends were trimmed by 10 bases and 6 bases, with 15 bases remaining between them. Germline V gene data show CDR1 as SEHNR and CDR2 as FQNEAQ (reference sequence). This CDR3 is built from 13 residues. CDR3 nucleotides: TGTGCCACCCCGGGGGGGGGTGATGAAAAACTGTTTTTT. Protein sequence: CATPGGGDEKLFF.

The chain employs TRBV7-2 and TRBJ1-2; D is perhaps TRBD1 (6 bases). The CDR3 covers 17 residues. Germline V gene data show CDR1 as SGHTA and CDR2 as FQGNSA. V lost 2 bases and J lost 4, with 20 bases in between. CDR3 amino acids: CASSLILPGGLVYGYTF. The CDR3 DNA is TGTGCCAGCAGCTTAATCCTCCCGGGGGGCCTCGTCTATGGCTACACCTTC.

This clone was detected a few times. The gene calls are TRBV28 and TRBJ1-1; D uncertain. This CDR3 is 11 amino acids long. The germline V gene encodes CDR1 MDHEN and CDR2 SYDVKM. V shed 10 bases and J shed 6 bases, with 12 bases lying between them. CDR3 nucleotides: TGTGCCATCGGAGGTGCGGCTGAAGCTTTCTTT. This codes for CAIGGAAEAFF.

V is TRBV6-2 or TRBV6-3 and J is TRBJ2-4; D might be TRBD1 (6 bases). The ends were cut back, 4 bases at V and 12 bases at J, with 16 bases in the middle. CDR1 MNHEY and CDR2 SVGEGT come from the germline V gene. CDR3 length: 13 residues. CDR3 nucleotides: TGTGCCAGCAGTTCCGGGACAAAATCACGTCAGTACTTC. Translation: CASSSGTKSRQYF.

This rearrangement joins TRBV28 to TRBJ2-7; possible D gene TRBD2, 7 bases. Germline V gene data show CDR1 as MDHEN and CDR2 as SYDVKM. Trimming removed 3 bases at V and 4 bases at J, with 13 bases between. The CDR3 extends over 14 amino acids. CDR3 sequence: CASSLDRGAYEQYF. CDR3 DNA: TGTGCCAGCAGTTTGGATCGGGGGGCGTACGAGCAGTACTTC.

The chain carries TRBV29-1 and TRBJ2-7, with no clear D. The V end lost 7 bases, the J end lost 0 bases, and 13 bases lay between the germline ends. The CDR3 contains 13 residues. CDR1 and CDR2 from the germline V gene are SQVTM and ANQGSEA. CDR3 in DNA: TGCAGCGGAGGAGACGGAGCCTCCTACGAGCAGTACTTC. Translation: CSGGDGASYEQYF.

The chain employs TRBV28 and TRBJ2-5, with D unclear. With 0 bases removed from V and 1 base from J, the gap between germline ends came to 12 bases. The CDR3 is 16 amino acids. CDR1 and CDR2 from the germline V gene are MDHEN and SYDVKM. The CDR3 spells CASSLWAYLAQETQYF. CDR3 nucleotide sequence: TGTGCCAGCAGTTTATGGGCTTATCTGGCCCAAGAGACCCAGTACTTC.

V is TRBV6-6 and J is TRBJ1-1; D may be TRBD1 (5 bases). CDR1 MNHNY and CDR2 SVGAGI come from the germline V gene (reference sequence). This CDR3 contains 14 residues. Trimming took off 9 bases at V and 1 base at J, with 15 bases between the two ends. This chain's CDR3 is CASQGHLPNTEAFF. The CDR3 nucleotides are TGTGCCAGTCAGGGTCATCTGCCGAACACTGAAGCTTTCTTT.

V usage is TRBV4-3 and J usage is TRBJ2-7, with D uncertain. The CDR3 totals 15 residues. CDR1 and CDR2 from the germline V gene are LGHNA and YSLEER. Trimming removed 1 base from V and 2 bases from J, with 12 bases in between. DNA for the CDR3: TGCGCCAGCAGCCAAGTTCTCCAGGCCGCCTACGAGCAGTACTTC. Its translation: CASSQVLQAAYEQYF.

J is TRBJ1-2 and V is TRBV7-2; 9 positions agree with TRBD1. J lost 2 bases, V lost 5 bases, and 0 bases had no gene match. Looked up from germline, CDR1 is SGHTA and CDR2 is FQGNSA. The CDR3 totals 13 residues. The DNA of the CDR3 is TGTGCCAGCAGCGACAGGGGGAACTATGGCTACACCTTC. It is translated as CASSDRGNYGYTF. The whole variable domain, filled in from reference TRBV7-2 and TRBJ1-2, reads GAGVSQSPSNKVTEKGKDVELRCDPISGHTALYWYRQSLGQGLEFLIYFQGNSAPDKSGLPSDRFSAERTGGSVSTLTIQRTQQEDSAVYLCASSDRGNYGYTFGSGTRLTVV.

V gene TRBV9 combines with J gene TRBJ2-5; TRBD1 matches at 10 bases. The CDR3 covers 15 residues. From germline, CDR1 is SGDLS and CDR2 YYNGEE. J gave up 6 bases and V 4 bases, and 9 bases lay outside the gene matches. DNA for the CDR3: TGTGCCAGCAGCCAGGACAGGGGGGACGGGAAGACCCAGTACTTC. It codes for CASSQDRGDGKTQYF.

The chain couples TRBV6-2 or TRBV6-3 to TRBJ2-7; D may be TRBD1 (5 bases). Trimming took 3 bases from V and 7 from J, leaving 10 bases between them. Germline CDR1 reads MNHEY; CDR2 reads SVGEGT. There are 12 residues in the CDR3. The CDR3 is CASSYTGGEQYF. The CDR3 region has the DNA TGTGCCAGCAGTTATACAGGTGGGGAGCAGTACTTC.